This T cell receptor (beta chain) comes out of a study of blood T cell repertoires in COVID-19. At the level of the study: T cells, B-cell-depleted T cells, or PBMCs provided the cDNA or gDNA that served as material.

Germline CDR1 reads MNHEY; CDR2 reads SMNVEV (reference sequence). Trimming cost V 5 bases and J 4 bases, with 13 bases left between them. The CDR3 has 14 amino acids. Authors' data handling: Reference gene primer amplification in the assay estimated nucleated cell counts. TCRdb keeps only in-frame clones here, not all; method: immunoSEQ multiplex PCR. That table furnishes V, J and clone size, whereas the DNA furnished D and trimming. The sample lists some 230,000 clones, approximately 83% occurring once. This clone was observed a few times. V and J are TRBV27 and TRBJ2-3; D might be TRBD2 (6 bases). Sequencing used peripheral blood. The clonotype originates from a woman between 45 and 65 years old with acute or convalescent COVID-19. The CDR3 DNA follows: TGTGCCAGCAGTGCGGGGAGTCCAGCAGATACGCAGTATTTT. Amino acid sequence: CASSAGSPADTQYF.